The 28 T cell receptor beta chains below were found in one sample sequenced in a study of T cell repertoires in aging, cancer and after chemotherapy. Rearranged V-D-J TRB sequences were amplified with a mixed TRB-A/B primer pool. From the multiplex PCR reads, TCRdb called clonotypes with MiXCR, one entry per CDR3 protein. The table has around 13,000 distinct CDR3 sequences, under 30% seen once. Peripheral blood genomic DNA, not sorted cells or RNA, was the template. The sequenced material came from blood. The receptors were sampled from a human donor in good health.

The V and J genes are TRBV10-1 and TRBJ2-5; TRBD2 aligns across 8 bases. In germline, CDR1 is WNHNN, CDR2 SYGVQD (reference sequence). The CDR3 length is 15 residues. After removal of 0 bases from V and 3 bases from J, the junction contained 3 bases not matched to a gene. Here the CDR3 DNA reads TGCGCCAGCAGTGAGTCGAAAGCGGGGGAAGAGACCCAGTACTTC. This gives the protein CASSESKAGEETQYF.

This clonotype is medium-sized. The rearrangement joins TRBV6-5 to TRBJ2-7; 7 nucleotides agree with TRBD1. V shed 4 bases, J shed 10 bases, and the junction held 7 bases outside the gene matches. Germline-derived CDR1 and CDR2 are MNHEY and SVGAGI. The CDR3 sequence is 12 residues long. The CDR3 loop reads CASSSSRDRQYF. CDR3 nucleotides: TGTGCCAGCAGTTCCTCCAGGGACAGACAGTACTTC.

A few counts support this clonotype. The CDR3 DNA reads TGTGCCAGCAGCTTAGGGACTAGCGGGTACAATGAGCAGTTCTTC. The encoded protein is CASSLGTSGYNEQFF. V gene TRBV7-2 combines with J gene TRBJ2-1, with 11 bases that match TRBD2. The V segment lost 1 base and the J segment 4 bases; nucleotides outside the gene matches: 0. The CDR3 contains 15 residues. In germline, CDR1 is SGHTA, CDR2 FQGNSA.

This clonotype is labeled medium-sized. The gene calls are TRBV27 and TRBJ1-2, with 10 bases fitting TRBD1. J was trimmed by 4 bases and V by 3 bases; bases with no gene match: 5. Germline assignment: CDR1 MNHEY and CDR2 SMNVEV (reference sequence). The CDR3 has 15 residues. CDR3 residues: CASSFVGQGVYGYTF. As DNA, the CDR3 is TGTGCCAGCAGTTTCGTCGGACAGGGGGTCTATGGCTACACCTTC.

This chain connects TRBV19 to TRBJ2-2; the match to TRBD2 covers 7 bases. CDR3 length: 14 amino acids. Losses at the gene ends were 6 bases for V and 7 bases for J; bases not matched to a gene: 8. Germline V CDR1 and CDR2: LNHDA, SQIVND (reference sequence). CDR3: CASRASGIGGELFF. The CDR3 DNA reads TGTGCCAGTAGGGCTAGCGGAATCGGCGGGGAGCTGTTTTTT.

This clonotype appeared a few times. V usage is TRBV19 and J usage is TRBJ2-5, with 8 positions matching TRBD1. CDR3 length equals 14 residues. Germline V gene lookup returns CDR1 LNHDA and CDR2 SQIVND (reference sequence). J gave up 5 bases and V 5 bases, and 7 bases lay outside the gene matches. CDR3 nucleotides: TGTGCCAGTAGTTCGACAGGGGTGCGTGAGACCCAGTACTTC. Translating it yields CASSSTGVRETQYF.

This chain connects TRBV6-4 to TRBJ2-7; 11 bases are a match to TRBD2. From germline, CDR1 is MRHNA and CDR2 SNTAGT. The CDR3 contains 13 residues. V was clipped by 4 bases and J by 6 bases; unmatched bases: 2. CDR3 bases: TGTGCCAGCAGTGTTAGCGGGGGGGCCGAGCAGTACTTC. It yields the protein CASSVSGGAEQYF.

In this sample, this clonotype turned up a few times. The chain is built from TRBV7-9 and TRBJ2-5, with TRBD2 matching over 7 bases. CDR1 and CDR2 (germline): SEHNR, FQNEAQ (reference sequence). There are 13 residues in the CDR3. The V gene end was trimmed by 3 bases and the J gene end by 7 bases; junction bases not matched to a gene: 5. CDR3 DNA sequence: TGTGCCAGCAGCTTGACTAGCCCCGGGACCCAGTACTTC. Protein sequence: CASSLTSPGTQYF.

Of note for this clonotype: Being one base from a much bigger clone, this may be a read error. The rearrangement links TRBV7-6 to TRBJ2-2; D call uncertain. CDR3 length: 13 residues. The V gene's germline CDR1 is SGHVS and CDR2 FNYEAQ. V was pared by 1 base and J by 5 bases, with 5 bases between. The CDR3 here is CASSLVATGELFF. CDR3 bases: TGTGCCAGCAGCTTAGTGGCAACCGGGGAGCTGTTTTTT.

In this sample, this clonotype is medium-sized (0.01 to 0.1%). The chain joins TRBV6-5 to TRBJ2-7, with D possibly called TRBD1 or TRBD2 (5 bases each). Trimming cost V 2 bases and J 0 bases, with 11 bases left between them. Germline-derived CDR1 and CDR2 are MNHEY and SVGAGI. The CDR3 sequence is 15 residues long. The DNA for the CDR3 is TGTGCCAGCAGTTACGGGGGATTTCGCTCCTACGAGCAGTACTTC. Amino acid sequence: CASSYGGFRSYEQYF.

The chain employs TRBV6-1 and TRBJ2-7; the match to TRBD2 covers 7 bases. V lost 3 bases to trimming and J lost 6 bases; unmatched junction nucleotides: 2. CDR1 MNHNS and CDR2 SASEGT come from the germline V gene. This CDR3 comprises 12 residues. This CDR3 reads CASSDREGEQYV. CDR3 in DNA: TGTGCCAGCAGTGACAGGGAGGGCGAGCAGTACGTC.

V and J are TRBV7-9 and TRBJ2-7; 11 nucleotides line up with TRBD1. Germline V lookup: CDR1 SEHNR, CDR2 FQNEAQ (reference sequence). The J segment lost 7 bases and the V segment lost 5 bases, leaving 7 bases of the junction unmatched. CDR3 size: 14 residues. Here the CDR3 reads CASSAGQGAGEQYV. Here the CDR3 DNA reads TGTGCCAGCAGCGCCGGACAGGGGGCTGGAGAGCAGTACGTC.

The rearrangement joins TRBV6-4 to TRBJ2-1, with 8 positions matching TRBD2. Unmatched junction bases numbered 10, after V lost 6 bases and J lost 6 bases. This CDR3 spans 15 amino acids. Germline V gene data show CDR1 as MRHNA and CDR2 as SNTAGT. The chain's CDR3 is CASSPNGGAGNEQFF. CDR3 coding DNA: TGTGCCAGCAGCCCAAACGGGGGGGCGGGCAATGAGCAGTTCTTC.

This clonotype appeared a few times. V gene TRBV20-1 combines with J gene TRBJ1-2; D not resolved. Looked up from germline, CDR1 is DFQATT and CDR2 is SNEGSKA (reference sequence). The CDR3 length is 10 residues. The germline V and J ends were trimmed by 7 bases and 3 bases, with 6 bases remaining between them. The CDR3 spells CSGEYYGYTF. CDR3 in DNA: TGCAGTGGGGAATACTATGGCTACACCTTC.

This clonotype occurred a few times. At one boundary the junction diverges from the germline segment, which might be a read error. The chain couples TRBV6-4 to TRBJ2-7, with no clear D. The length of the CDR3 is 10 residues. CDR1 is MRHNA and CDR2 is SNTAGT in the germline V gene. The CDR3 loop reads CASSDGTFFF. The CDR3 bases are TGTGCCAGCAGTGACGGAACTTTCTTCTTC.

This clonotype counts as medium-sized. This chain links TRBV5-6 with TRBJ1-3; 7 bases map to TRBD1. Germline trimming cut 2 bases from V and 0 bases from J; bases unmatched to any gene: 2. The V gene's germline CDR1 is SGHDT and CDR2 YYEEEE. The CDR3 totals 15 residues. CDR3 in DNA: TGTGCCAGCAGCTTTGGGACAGCCTCTGGAAACACCATATATTTT. It encodes CASSFGTASGNTIYF.

This clonotype is medium-sized. The genes are TRBV6-5 and TRBJ2-3; 11 positions match TRBD2. Trimming took 7 bases from V and 1 from J; bases not matched to a gene: 4. The CDR3 contains 15 residues. Germline assignment: CDR1 MNHEY and CDR2 SVGAGI. The CDR3 sequence is CASNPLAGGTDTQYF. CDR3 DNA sequence: TGTGCCAGCAATCCACTAGCGGGAGGCACAGATACGCAGTATTTT.

This clonotype was seen a handful of times. J is TRBJ2-7 and V is TRBV12-3 or TRBV12-4, with TRBD1 matching over 8 bases. The CDR3 loop spans 12 amino acids. The V segment lost 5 bases and the J segment 7 bases; nucleotides outside the gene matches: 4. In DNA form, the CDR3 reads TGTGCCAGCAGTACGGGGGACAGGGAGCAGTACTTC. This sequence encodes CASSTGDREQYF.

Concerning this clonotype itself: A junction end diverges from the germline sequence, so it may reflect a read error. The rearrangement joins TRBV20-1 to TRBJ1-2; the D is unclear. This CDR3 has 16 amino acids. Germline CDR1 is DFQATT and CDR2 is SNEGSKA (reference sequence). CDR3 coding DNA: TGCAGTGCTAGAGTCGGGCTACTGGGCTATAACTATTGCTACACCTTC. Residues: CSARVGLLGYNYCYTF.

This chain joins TRBV5-1 and TRBJ2-2; TRBD2 might be the D (5 bases). The CDR3 has 16 residues. Germline-derived CDR1 and CDR2 are SGHRS and YFSETQ. With 2 bases removed from V and 0 bases from J, the gap between germline ends came to 11 bases. In nucleotides, the CDR3 is TGCGCCAGCAGCTTTCGGAGGATCGCGAACACCGGGGAGCTGTTTTTT. It is translated as CASSFRRIANTGELFF.

This clonotype rates as medium-sized (0.01 to 0.1%). The chain links TRBV6-5 to TRBJ1-1; D ambiguous. Germline CDR1 reads MNHEY; CDR2 reads SVGAGI. With 6 bases removed from V and 6 bases from J, the gap between germline ends came to 8 bases. This CDR3 comprises 11 residues. The CDR3 DNA reads as TGTGCCAGCAGGACAATCGCTGAAGCTTTCTTT. Translated: CASRTIAEAFF.

This clonotype was seen more than once but under ten times. CDR3 bases: TGTGCCAGCACCCGTGGGGCCGACGAGACCCAGTACTTC. This codes for CASTRGADETQYF. This chain connects TRBV7-3 to TRBJ2-5; tentative D call: TRBD1 (5 bases). This CDR3 region has 13 residues. V gave up 7 bases and J gave up 5 bases, with 14 bases separating them. In germline, CDR1 is SGHTA, CDR2 FQGTGA. The full variable domain, with the rest looked up from reference TRBV7-3 and TRBJ2-5, is GAGVSQTPSNKVTEKGKYVELRCDPISGHTALYWYRQSLGQGPEFLIYFQGTGAADDSGLPNDRFFAVRPEGSVSTLKIQRTERGDSAVYLCASTRGADETQYFGPGTRLLVL.

The chain joins TRBV15 to TRBJ1-1, with D possibly TRBD1 on 5 matching bases. The CDR3 sequence is 16 residues long. The germline V gene has CDR1 LNHNV and CDR2 YYDKDF (reference sequence). V lost 6 bases, J lost 2 bases, and 19 bases lay in between. The CDR3 here is CATRGSPKGRNTEAFF. The CDR3 DNA sequence: TGTGCCACCAGAGGAAGTCCAAAGGGGAGAAACACTGAAGCTTTCTTT.

The V call is TRBV6-1, the J call TRBJ1-5, with TRBD1 matching over 9 bases. This CDR3 has 16 residues. Trimming at V came to 7 bases and at J to 0 bases, leaving 7 bases not matched to a gene. Germline V gene sequence: CDR1 MNHNS, CDR2 SASEGT. The chain's CDR3 is CASNRGQWDSNQPQHF. DNA of the CDR3: TGTGCCAGCAACAGGGGGCAATGGGATAGCAATCAGCCCCAGCATTTT.

This clonotype ranks as medium-sized (0.01 to 0.1%). This chain links TRBV20-1 with TRBJ2-1; a weak D match, TRBD1 (6 bases). CDR1 DFQATT and CDR2 SNEGSKA come from the germline V gene (reference sequence). V dropped 6 bases and J dropped 14 bases, with 14 bases sitting between them. The CDR3 runs to 10 residues. CDR3 region: CSATGNSEFF. Written as DNA, the CDR3 is TGCAGTGCCACAGGGAATAGTGAGTTCTTC.

Here the CDR3 DNA reads TGCAGTGCCGCGCTCGACAGGGGTGACGAGCAGTACGTC. Protein product: CSAALDRGDEQYV. The rearrangement joins TRBV20-1 to TRBJ2-7, with 8 nucleotides matching TRBD1. The germline V gene has CDR1 DFQATT and CDR2 SNEGSKA (reference sequence). This CDR3 is 13 amino acids long. V was clipped by 6 bases and J by 5 bases; unmatched bases: 9.

This clonotype was seen a handful of times. The J gene is TRBJ2-1, the V gene TRBV12-3 or TRBV12-4, with D possibly TRBD2 on 6 matching bases. The CDR3 consists of 15 residues. V shed 7 bases and J shed 0 bases, with 13 bases lying between them. The CDR3 protein is CASIGEERSYNEQFF. CDR3 DNA: TGTGCCAGCATCGGGGAGGAACGCTCCTACAATGAGCAGTTCTTC.

This chain uses TRBV5-6 with TRBJ2-3; either TRBD1 or TRBD2 may fit D (5 bases each). The V end was cut by 0 bases, the J end by 5 bases, with 16 bases between. The CDR3 is 16 residues long. The germline CDR1 and CDR2 sequences are SGHDT and YYEEEE. The chain's CDR3 is CASSLAAGTGGDTQYF. Written as DNA, the CDR3 is TGTGCCAGCAGCTTGGCCGCGGGTACAGGCGGAGATACGCAGTATTTT.